The 18 T cell receptor beta chains below all came from one sample that was sequenced in a study of cytomegalovirus exposure and HLA in healthy donors. The study ran its PCR with 60 Vbeta and 13 Jbeta primers. Method: immunoSEQ multiplex PCR; TCRdb's copy keeps in-frame clones and lacks some. The table includes some 120,000 clones, 65% to 80% detected once. The sequencing sample was made of PBMCs. Every receptor here comes from a woman between 55 and 75 years old in good health and CMV-seropositive.

The CDR3 protein is CASSMTGDTEAFF. The CDR3 nucleotides read TGTGCCAGCAGTATGACAGGGGACACTGAAGCTTTCTTT. This chain joins TRBV2 and TRBJ1-1; 8 bases fit TRBD1. Per the germline V gene, CDR1 is SNHLY and CDR2 is FYNNEI. The CDR3 is made up of 13 amino acids. V lost 5 bases to trimming and J lost 3 bases; unmatched junction nucleotides: 2.

The CDR3 nucleotides read TGTGCCAGCGCGGGCAGGCTTGAAGGCAATCAGCCCCAGCATTTT. This encodes CASAGRLEGNQPQHF. The J gene is TRBJ1-5, the V gene TRBV2; unclear D gene. In germline, CDR1 is SNHLY, CDR2 FYNNEI. CDR3 size: 15 residues. With 8 bases removed from V and 2 bases from J, the gap between germline ends came to 16 bases.

This clone was found a few times. This rearrangement joins TRBV5-1 to TRBJ1-2, with 7 positions matching TRBD1. The CDR3 runs 13 residues. The V and J ends lost 0 bases and 7 bases, in that order; junction bases with no gene match: 3. The germline V gene encodes CDR1 SGHRS and CDR2 YFSETQ. The CDR3 here is CASSLETGSGYTF. DNA of the CDR3: TGCGCCAGCAGCTTGGAGACAGGGAGTGGCTACACCTTC.

The chain is built from TRBV5-1 and TRBJ1-3; 7 bases match TRBD1. The CDR3 totals 17 residues. CDR1 is SGHRS, CDR2 YFSETQ, per germline. J was trimmed by 0 bases and V by 3 bases; bases with no gene match: 9. The chain's CDR3 is CASSSSGQASSGNTIYF. The DNA of the CDR3 is TGCGCCAGCAGCTCTTCCGGACAGGCGAGCTCTGGAAACACCATATATTTT.

This rearrangement joins TRBV5-6 to TRBJ1-1, with a possible D match to TRBD1 (6 bases). CDR3 length: 14 residues. Germline V gene sequence: CDR1 SGHDT, CDR2 YYEEEE. V was pared by 6 bases and J by 3 bases, with 15 bases between. CDR3 sequence: CASTLPRQDTEAFF. The CDR3 DNA reads as TGTGCCAGCACCTTACCCCGACAGGACACTGAAGCTTTCTTT.

The chain recombines TRBV7-9 with TRBJ2-4; possibly TRBD1 for D (6 bases). V gave up 1 base and J gave up 6 bases, with 7 bases separating them. The CDR3 sequence is 13 residues long. Germline V CDR1 and CDR2: SEHNR, FQNEAQ (reference sequence). The CDR3 loop is CASSLEQGNIQYF. As DNA, the CDR3 is TGTGCCAGCAGCTTAGAACAGGGAAACATTCAGTACTTC.

The V and J genes are TRBV14 and TRBJ1-2; D might be TRBD1 (6 bases). The germline V and J ends were trimmed by 3 bases and 0 bases, with 23 bases remaining between them. Per germline, CDR1 SGHDN and CDR2 FVKESK. This CDR3 contains 19 residues. The CDR3 DNA follows: TGTGCCAGCAGCCATTCCCGTGGACAGAAAAGAATCTCTAACTATGGCTACACCTTC. It is translated as CASSHSRGQKRISNYGYTF.

The V gene is TRBV21-1, the J gene TRBJ1-2. TRBV21-1 is a listed pseudogene. The CDR3 length is 15 residues. CDR3 residues: CASSKFRGPAGGYTF. The DNA of the CDR3 is TGTGCCAGCAGCAAATTCAGAGGGCCGGCCGGTGGCTACACCTTC.

This clone was counted a single time. This chain connects TRBV27 to TRBJ2-7, with 9 bases lining up with TRBD2. The CDR3 is 13 residues long. V was pared by 3 bases and J by 7 bases, with 4 bases of the junction left unmatched. In germline, CDR1 is MNHEY, CDR2 SMNVEV (reference sequence). CDR3 bases: TGTGCCAGCAGTTTGAGCCTAGCGGGGGAGCAGTACTTC. It translates to CASSLSLAGEQYF.

This chain connects TRBV27 to TRBJ1-1; D is undetermined. Trimming removed 8 bases at V and 2 bases at J, with 15 bases between. The germline V gene encodes CDR1 MNHEY and CDR2 SMNVEV (reference sequence). This CDR3 is built from 14 residues. CDR3: CASSRSGSNTEAFF. The CDR3 DNA follows: TGTGCCAGCTCTCGGTCCGGGTCTAACACTGAAGCTTTCTTT.

The chain's CDR3 is CASIDLTGSRSTEAFF. DNA for the CDR3: TGTGCCAGCATCGATCTCACAGGGAGTCGCAGCACTGAAGCTTTCTTT. V usage is TRBV7-9 and J usage is TRBJ1-1; D is perhaps TRBD1 (6 bases). This CDR3 region has 16 residues. V lost 7 bases to trimming and J lost 4 bases, with 22 bases between them. Germline V gene sequence: CDR1 SEHNR, CDR2 FQNEAQ (reference sequence).

The chain uses TRBV16 and TRBJ2-7, with TRBD1 identical over 7 bases. The CDR3 loop spans 17 amino acids. The junction had 10 bases not matched to a gene; V was cut back by 2 bases and J by 0 bases. Germline V lookup: CDR1 KGHSY, CDR2 FQNENV. The CDR3 DNA reads TGTGCCAGCAGCCAACCCCCGACAGGGATCGGCTCCTACGAGCAGTACTTC. Translated: CASSQPPTGIGSYEQYF. Looking up the rest from reference TRBV16 and TRBJ2-7 gives the full variable domain: GEEVAQTPKHLVRGEGQKAKLYCAPIKGHSYVFWYQQVLKNEFKFLISFQNENVFDETGMPKERFSAKCLPNSPCSLEIQATKLEDSAVYFCASSQPPTGIGSYEQYFGPGTRLTVT.

With regard to this clone: Other DNA sequences from this sample encode an identical CDR3 as well. For the CDR3, the DNA is TGTGCCAGCAGCTTGGCCGCTAGCGGGGGGCCAGATACGCAGTATTTT. Translation: CASSLAASGGPDTQYF. The rearrangement uses TRBV5-5 and TRBJ2-3, with 11 bases lining up with TRBD2. Germline V CDR1 and CDR2: SGHKS, YYEKEE (reference sequence). The CDR3 runs 16 residues. Trimming took 0 bases from V and 4 from J; bases not matched to a gene: 4.

This clone was counted a few times. CDR3 coding DNA: TGTGCCAGCAGTTACGGTTACGAGTCGGGAACCCAGTACTTC. It is translated as CASSYGYESGTQYF. V usage is TRBV6-6 and J usage is TRBJ2-5, with a possible D match to TRBD2 (5 bases). The germline CDR1 and CDR2 sequences are MNHNY and SVGAGI (reference sequence). The CDR3 spans 14 residues. V lost 2 bases and J 8 bases, leaving 15 bases between the germline ends.

The rearrangement joins TRBV18 to TRBJ2-5; 7 bases map to TRBD2. The length of the CDR3 is 15 residues. The germline gives CDR1 KGHSH, CDR2 LQKENI. V gave up 4 bases and J gave up 5 bases; unmatched junction bases: 10. The CDR3 here is CASSQSGNLEETQYF. In DNA form, the CDR3 reads TGTGCCAGCTCACAAAGCGGGAACCTGGAGGAGACCCAGTACTTC.

The chain carries TRBV5-1 and TRBJ1-4, with a possible D match to TRBD1 (5 bases). The germline V and J ends were trimmed by 5 bases and 8 bases, with 16 bases remaining between them. Germline V gene lookup returns CDR1 SGHRS and CDR2 YFSETQ. The CDR3 contains 14 residues. The CDR3 region has the DNA TGCGCCAGCAGACCGGGACTGGCGGGAGAAAAACTGTTTTTT. Amino acid sequence: CASRPGLAGEKLFF.

This clone was seen more than once but under ten times. This CDR3 is CASSRTGGGAGAVSEQFF. The CDR3 nucleotides are TGCGCCAGCAGCAGGACAGGAGGAGGAGCGGGAGCGGTTAGTGAGCAGTTCTTC. V usage is TRBV5-1 and J usage is TRBJ2-1; tentative D call: TRBD2 (8 bases). The CDR3 is 18 amino acids. The V gene lost 4 bases and the J gene lost 9 bases, with 29 bases spanning the gap. Germline-derived CDR1 and CDR2 are SGHRS and YFSETQ.

A single count supports this clone. The V gene is TRBV21-1, the J gene TRBJ2-7; TRBD2, the table's D call, was not compared with the DNA. TRBV21-1 represents a pseudogene. This CDR3 region has 15 residues. CDR3 protein: CASSNSGSSSYEQYF. In DNA form, the CDR3 reads TGTGCCAGCAGCAATAGCGGGAGTAGCTCCTACGAGCAGTACTTC.